This TCR beta chain was obtained from a study of technical replicates of blood from a handful of donors (dated by TCRdb to 2016 to 2017). V lost 3 bases and J lost 10 bases; the stretch between them is 9 bases long. The CDR3, from cysteine to phenylalanine, totals 11 residues. Kept here is only the CDR3 DNA, which spans 33 bases and is read in frame from base 1. Reading the germline V gene gives CDR1 MGHDK and CDR2 SYGVNS. The library relied on the immunoSEQ multiplex PCR assay. The table comes from immuneACCESS by way of TCRdb, which keeps in-frame sequences with V and J called. Part of the clones is missing from these tables; in studies checked, under half for an unresolved V gene and the rest for unknown reasons. The sample table shows under 95,000 clones, and 95% to 98% are seen once. Around 0.15% of the sample is in the top ten clones. About this clone: It has no known antigen specificity. No much larger clone is present one base from it, and per-base qualities are unavailable.

The chain is made from TRBV25-1 and TRBJ1-2, with no reliable assignment of the D segment. The sequencing input was T cells isolated from PBMCs. This sequence originates from a human donor in good health. The encoded CDR3 is CASSDKYNYTF. The DNA sequence reads TGTGCCAGCAGTGATAAATACAACTACACCTTC.